The next 27 T cell receptor beta chains were all read from a single sample in a study of coeliac disease. Study-level points and caveats: Control samples showed higher TRB and TRG clonality than intraepithelial and lamina propria samples in active celiac disease.

No antigen has been identified for these receptors. TCRdb's table, derived via immunoSEQ multiplex PCR, lists solely in-frame clones and lacks some. This table holds thousands of clones, 68% found once. The specimen sequenced was lamina propria lymphocytes from the gut. The receptors derive from a woman aged 18 to 35 with active celiac disease.

In the case of this clone: The same CDR3 also results from other DNA sequences found in this sample. J is TRBJ1-2 and V is TRBV5-6, with TRBD1 matching over 10 bases. The CDR3 runs 15 residues. Unmatched junction bases numbered 11, after V lost 4 bases and J lost 8 bases. Germline V lookup: CDR1 SGHDT, CDR2 YYEEEE. CDR3 sequence: CASSKVVDRGLGYTF. The CDR3 DNA follows: TGTGCCAGCAGCAAGGTAGTGGACAGGGGGTTAGGCTACACCTTC.

The chain is built from TRBV27 and TRBJ2-2; 11 bases are a match to TRBD2. Germline CDR1 reads MNHEY; CDR2 reads SMNVEV (reference sequence). The CDR3 is made up of 20 amino acids. The V gene end was trimmed by 3 bases and the J gene end by 3 bases; junction bases not matched to a gene: 15. The CDR3 nucleotides read TGTGCCAGCAGTTTCCCCCTACCAGGTAGCGGGAGGGCCTACACCGGGGAGCTGTTTTTT. This gives the protein CASSFPLPGSGRAYTGELFF.

The chain recombines TRBV5-1 with TRBJ1-2; 8 positions match TRBD1. The CDR3 has 15 amino acids. V lost 4 bases to trimming and J lost 3 bases; unmatched junction nucleotides: 8. Per germline, CDR1 SGHRS and CDR2 YFSETQ. CDR3 DNA sequence: TGCGCCAGCAGCACCCTCTCAGGGGGCGACTATGGCTACACCTTC. It is translated as CASSTLSGGDYGYTF.

This sequence joins TRBV4-1 and TRBJ2-2; 12 nucleotides agree with TRBD2. Germline V gene sequence: CDR1 MGHRA, CDR2 YSYEKL. The V gene end was trimmed by 3 bases and the J gene end by 6 bases; junction bases not matched to a gene: 11. The CDR3 has 18 amino acids. The CDR3 loop reads CASSHLPSSGGGPGELFF. Here the CDR3 DNA reads TGCGCCAGCAGCCATCTTCCTTCTAGCGGGGGGGGTCCCGGGGAGCTGTTTTTT.

The J gene is TRBJ2-7, the V gene TRBV27; TRBD1 is a possible D gene (7 bases). The CDR3 consists of 14 residues. V dropped 8 bases and J dropped 0 bases, with 14 bases sitting between them. CDR1 is MNHEY and CDR2 is SMNVEV in the germline V gene (reference sequence). The chain's CDR3 is CASGRTGGSYEQYF. In nucleotides, the CDR3 is TGTGCCAGCGGGAGGACAGGCGGCTCCTACGAGCAGTACTTC.

This clone was picked up a small number of times. The rearrangement uses TRBV4-2 and TRBJ2-7, with 9 positions matching TRBD2. The V segment lost 0 bases and the J segment 2 bases; nucleotides outside the gene matches: 2. CDR3 length equals 15 residues. Germline CDR1 reads LGHNA; CDR2 reads YNFKEQ. CDR3 sequence (DNA): TGTGCCAGCAGCCAAGATCGCGGGGGGGCCTACGAGCAGTACTTC. It specifies CASSQDRGGAYEQYF.

V is TRBV7-9 and J is TRBJ2-1; D remains unclear. Trimming took off 2 bases at V and 0 bases at J, with 14 bases between the two ends. The CDR3 totals 17 residues. Germline V gene data show CDR1 as SEHNR and CDR2 as FQNEAQ (reference sequence). The CDR3, as DNA: TGTGCCAGCAGCTTATTGGCAGGCACGAGCTCCTACAATGAGCAGTTCTTC. Its translation: CASSLLAGTSSYNEQFF.

This clone was detected only once. The chain carries TRBV5-4 and TRBJ2-7, with 7 bases lining up with TRBD2. Per the germline V gene, CDR1 is SGHNT and CDR2 is YYREEE (reference sequence). The ends lost 4 bases at V and 3 bases at J; junction bases unmatched: 7. The CDR3 consists of 14 residues. CDR3 nucleotide sequence: TGTGCCAGCAGCGGGAGGGGTACGAGCTACGAGCAGTACTTC. This codes for CASSGRGTSYEQYF.

The chain carries TRBV5-5 and TRBJ2-1, with D perhaps TRBD1 (5 bases). This CDR3 has 14 residues. The germline V gene encodes CDR1 SGHKS and CDR2 YYEKEE (reference sequence). Trimming stripped 8 bases from V and 7 bases from J, with 19 bases between. CDR3 nucleotides: TGTGCCAGTTGGCGGCCACCCTCAGGGAATGAGCAGTTCTTC. Translating it yields CASWRPPSGNEQFF.

There are a few counts of this clone. V and J are TRBV7-2 and TRBJ2-7; D is ambiguous. The CDR3 length is 15 residues. CDR1 and CDR2 (germline): SGHTA, FQGNSA. The V end was cut by 0 bases, the J end by 3 bases, with 12 bases between. The CDR3 loop reads CASSLAFESGYEQYF. CDR3 nucleotide sequence: TGTGCCAGCAGCTTAGCCTTTGAGTCCGGCTACGAGCAGTACTTC. Full variable domain (missing parts from reference TRBV7-2 and TRBJ2-7): GAGVSQSPSNKVTEKGKDVELRCDPISGHTALYWYRQSLGQGLEFLIYFQGNSAPDKSGLPSDRFSAERTGGSVSTLTIQRTQQEDSAVYLCASSLAFESGYEQYFGPGTRLTVT.

The V and J genes are TRBV30 and TRBJ1-1; D may be TRBD1 (6 bases). V lost 3 bases to trimming and J lost 5 bases, with 13 bases between them. Germline V CDR1 and CDR2: GTSNPN, SVGIG (reference sequence). This CDR3 has 13 residues. The CDR3, as DNA: TGTGCCTGGAGGTCAGGGGCTGTAACTGAAGCTTTCTTT. As protein: CAWRSGAVTEAFF.

V gene TRBV15 combines with J gene TRBJ1-5; possibly TRBD1 for D (5 bases). This CDR3 is built from 16 residues. In germline, CDR1 is LNHNV, CDR2 YYDKDF (reference sequence). The V end was cut by 0 bases, the J end by 6 bases, with 15 bases between. The CDR3 DNA sequence: TGTGCCACCAGCAGAGATTCGATCGGGGGAACTCAGCCCCAGCATTTT. Its translation: CATSRDSIGGTQPQHF.

A note on this clone: At the DNA level, this CDR3 is encoded by other sequences in the same sample as well. V and J are TRBV7-2 and TRBJ1-5, with D unresolved. Germline loops: CDR1 SGHTA, CDR2 FQGNSA. V lost 3 bases and J lost 2, with 5 bases in between. This CDR3 has 13 residues. The CDR3 sequence: CASSLRGNQPQHF. CDR3 DNA sequence: TGTGCCAGCAGCTTGAGGGGCAATCAGCCCCAGCATTTT.

This sequence joins TRBV5-1 and TRBJ2-5; tentatively, D is TRBD1 (6 bases). V gave up 4 bases and J gave up 5 bases, with 18 bases separating them. The CDR3 loop spans 15 amino acids. The germline V gene encodes CDR1 SGHRS and CDR2 YFSETQ. In DNA, the CDR3 is TGCGCCAGCAGCCCCCTGGGACACCCAGGTGAGACCCAGTACTTC. Protein: CASSPLGHPGETQYF.

The J gene is TRBJ2-5, the V gene TRBV7-7; no clear D gene. From germline, CDR1 is SSHAT and CDR2 FNYEAQ (reference sequence). The CDR3 is made up of 14 amino acids. Trimming stripped 1 base from V and 2 bases from J, with 8 bases between. This CDR3 is CASSLGRRQETQYF. DNA for the CDR3: TGTGCCAGCAGCTTAGGTCGCAGACAAGAGACCCAGTACTTC.

The V call is TRBV7-2, the J call TRBJ2-7; 8 bases line up with TRBD2. V gave up 3 bases and J gave up 6 bases; unmatched junction bases: 10. Germline V lookup: CDR1 SGHTA, CDR2 FQGNSA. This CDR3 comprises 15 residues. The CDR3 sequence: CASSFSVAGTPEQYF. The CDR3 DNA is TGTGCCAGCAGCTTCTCGGTAGCGGGGACCCCCGAGCAGTACTTC. Together with reference TRBV7-2 and TRBJ2-7, the CDR3 gives the full variable domain: GAGVSQSPSNKVTEKGKDVELRCDPISGHTALYWYRQSLGQGLEFLIYFQGNSAPDKSGLPSDRFSAERTGGSVSTLTIQRTQQEDSAVYLCASSFSVAGTPEQYFGPGTRLTVT.

This clone was observed a few times. The chain uses TRBV2 and TRBJ2-1, with TRBD1 identical over 7 bases. This CDR3 contains 15 residues. Germline V lookup: CDR1 SNHLY, CDR2 FYNNEI. V lost 4 bases, J lost 2 bases, and 5 bases stayed unmatched. This chain's CDR3 is CASSVGQGAYNEQFF. CDR3 sequence (DNA): TGTGCCAGCAGTGTAGGGCAGGGGGCCTACAATGAGCAGTTCTTC. Full variable domain (outside the CDR3, taken from reference TRBV2 and TRBJ2-1): EPEVTQTPSHQVTQMGQEVILRCVPISNHLYFYWYRQILGQKVEFLVSFYNNEISEKSEIFDDQFSVERPDGSNFTLKIRSTKLEDSAMYFCASSVGQGAYNEQFFGPGTRLTVL.

V gene TRBV18 combines with J gene TRBJ2-7, with 7 positions matching TRBD2. The V and J ends lost 6 bases and 4 bases, in that order; junction bases with no gene match: 6. The germline gives CDR1 KGHSH, CDR2 LQKENI. The CDR3 sequence is 13 residues long. The CDR3 spells CASSPGGGYEQYF. In DNA, the CDR3 is TGTGCCAGCTCCCCTGGGGGGGGTTACGAGCAGTACTTC.

The sample holds a few counts of this clone. This chain joins TRBV5-1 and TRBJ2-2, with a tentative D call TRBD1 (6 bases). V was trimmed by 2 bases and J by 5 bases, leaving 7 bases between them. The germline V gene has CDR1 SGHRS and CDR2 YFSETQ. This CDR3 comprises 13 residues. This chain's CDR3 is CASSFTGTGELFF. The CDR3 region has the DNA TGCGCCAGCAGCTTTACAGGGACCGGGGAGCTGTTTTTT. The entire variable domain, with the rest obtained from reference TRBV5-1 and TRBJ2-2, is as follows: KAGVTQTPRYLIKTRGQQVTLSCSPISGHRSVSWYQQTPGQGLQFLFEYFSETQRNKGNFPGRFSGRQFSNSRSEMNVSTLELGDSALYLCASSFTGTGELFFGEGSRLTVL.

This clone occurred once. The CDR3 coding sequence is TGTGCCAGCAGTGACCGACCGGGATCCTTTCAGTACTTC. Translation gives CASSDRPGSFQYF. The V call is TRBV6-4, the J call TRBJ2-4; D may be TRBD2 (5 bases). The CDR3 is 13 residues long. Trimming stripped 2 bases from V and 11 bases from J, with 13 bases between. Germline values: CDR1 MRHNA, CDR2 SNTAGT.

The chain has TRBV28 and TRBJ1-2, with D perhaps matching TRBD1 (6 bases). Trimming took off 7 bases at V and 8 bases at J, with 17 bases between the two ends. CDR3 length: 13 amino acids. Germline loops: CDR1 MDHEN, CDR2 SYDVKM. The CDR3 loop reads CASKWAGGLGYTF. The DNA of the CDR3 is TGTGCCAGCAAATGGGCCGGGGGGCTAGGCTACACCTTC.

The genes are TRBV5-6 and TRBJ1-3; D gene uncertain. Trimming shortened V by 0 bases and J by 2 bases, and 9 bases separated the two germline ends. The CDR3 length is 15 residues. In germline, CDR1 is SGHDT, CDR2 YYEEEE. The CDR3 sequence is CASSLGAVTGNTIYF. CDR3 nucleotide sequence: TGTGCCAGCAGCTTGGGAGCGGTAACTGGAAACACCATATATTTT.

This sequence joins TRBV11-2 and TRBJ2-3, with 7 bases matching TRBD1. Germline V CDR1 and CDR2: SGHAT, FQNNGV. Trimming at V came to 1 base and at J to 4 bases, leaving 8 bases not matched to a gene. The CDR3 contains 16 residues. The CDR3 reads CASSLGRDSRADTQYF. CDR3 sequence (DNA): TGTGCCAGCAGCTTAGGCCGGGACAGCCGCGCAGATACGCAGTATTTT.

This clone is medium-sized (0.01 to 0.1%) in the sample. The gene calls are TRBV29-1 and TRBJ2-7; D is possibly TRBD1 (7 bases). Germline loops: CDR1 SQVTM, CDR2 ANQGSEA. V was shortened by 4 bases and J by 3 bases, with 13 bases between the two germline ends. The CDR3 totals 13 residues. The CDR3, as DNA: TGCAGCGTTGGGACAGGAGGGGACTACGAGCAGTACTTC. Translation gives CSVGTGGDYEQYF.

The chain uses TRBV10-1 and TRBJ2-2; tentative D call: TRBD2 (5 bases). Germline V lookup: CDR1 WNHNN, CDR2 SYGVQD (reference sequence). The V and J ends lost 4 bases and 6 bases respectively, with 9 bases between them. This CDR3 has 13 residues. CDR3 sequence (DNA): TGCGCCAGCAGTGTGGGGAGTCCCGGGGAGCTGTTTTTT. This encodes CASSVGSPGELFF.

The chain carries TRBV5-6 and TRBJ1-4; no definite D call. V dropped 0 bases and J dropped 8 bases, with 11 bases sitting between them. From germline, CDR1 is SGHDT and CDR2 YYEEEE. This CDR3 comprises 14 residues. CDR3 DNA: TGTGCCAGCAGCTTGGGAGGGAGAGGAGAAAAACTGTTTTTT. This codes for CASSLGGRGEKLFF.

The genes are TRBV7-9 and TRBJ2-7, with 8 bases fitting TRBD2. The CDR3 is 14 amino acids. Germline CDR1 SEHNR, CDR2 FQNEAQ (reference sequence). V trimming: 3 bases; J trimming: 0 bases; junction bases outside the gene matches: 1. CDR3 protein: CASSFGTSSYEQYF. In DNA, the CDR3 is TGTGCCAGCAGCTTCGGGACTAGCTCCTACGAGCAGTACTTC.